The 10 T cell receptor beta chains given below trace back to one sample, sequenced in a study of cytomegalovirus exposure and HLA in healthy donors. The table came from immunoSEQ multiplex PCR; TCRdb's copy has only in-frame clones and leaves some out. Of some 170,000 clones in the sample, approximately 86% were seen once. Sequencing input: PBMCs. These receptors originate from a woman aged 18-29 years in good health and CMV-seronegative.

On this clone: This CDR3 is also generated by other DNA sequences in the sample. V and J are TRBV30 and TRBJ1-3, with D perhaps matching TRBD1 (5 bases). Trimming cost V 2 bases and J 4 bases, with 12 bases left between them. The germline V gene has CDR1 GTSNPN and CDR2 SVGIG (reference sequence). The CDR3 length is 14 residues. The CDR3 region is CAWSPQGSGNTIYF. CDR3 DNA sequence: TGTGCCTGGAGTCCCCAGGGATCCGGAAACACCATATATTTT.

The chain combines TRBV6-1 with TRBJ2-1; D is perhaps TRBD2 (6 bases). Germline V gene data show CDR1 as MNHNS and CDR2 as SASEGT. CDR3 size: 14 residues. V lost 4 bases, J lost 3 bases, and 10 bases lay in between. The CDR3 region is CASSGTGVYNEQFF. The CDR3 DNA sequence: TGTGCCAGCAGTGGGACGGGGGTCTACAATGAGCAGTTCTTC.

This clone turned up a few times. V gene TRBV7-2 combines with J gene TRBJ1-1, with D possibly TRBD1 on 5 matching bases. Trimming left V 3 bases short and J 8 bases short, with 10 bases between. The CDR3 has 12 amino acids. The germline CDR1 and CDR2 sequences are SGHTA and FQGNSA. The CDR3 DNA sequence: TGTGCCAGCAGCTTTCAGGGTCCCGAAGCTTTCTTT. Its translation: CASSFQGPEAFF.

The J gene is TRBJ1-1, the V gene TRBV19, with a possible D match to TRBD1 (5 bases). This CDR3 has 15 amino acids. V gave up 5 bases and J gave up 3 bases, with 16 bases separating them. Germline loops: CDR1 LNHDA, CDR2 SQIVND (reference sequence). The CDR3 bases are TGTGCCAGTAGTCGGGACCCTCGGGAGGACACTGAAGCTTTCTTT. This codes for CASSRDPREDTEAFF.

The rearrangement joins TRBV5-1 to TRBJ2-2; TRBD2 is a possible D gene (5 bases). The CDR3 extends over 17 amino acids. The V and J ends lost 0 bases and 2 bases respectively, with 14 bases between them. Per the germline V gene, CDR1 is SGHRS and CDR2 is YFSETQ. The CDR3 region has the DNA TGCGCCAGCAGCTTGGGTTTTCGGGGAACAAACACCGGGGAGCTGTTTTTT. It codes for CASSLGFRGTNTGELFF.

This clone showed up just a few times. V is TRBV7-3 and J is TRBJ2-5; the match to TRBD1 covers 9 bases. The CDR3 consists of 15 residues. Germline loops: CDR1 SGHTA, CDR2 FQGTGA. Unmatched junction bases numbered 9, after V lost 5 bases and J lost 5 bases. The CDR3 here is CASSAAGTGIETQYF. The DNA of the CDR3 is TGTGCCAGCAGCGCCGCCGGGACAGGGATCGAGACCCAGTACTTC.

The chain uses TRBV27 and TRBJ2-5; 12 nucleotides line up with TRBD2. Unmatched junction bases numbered 7, after V lost 6 bases and J lost 5 bases. Germline V lookup: CDR1 MNHEY, CDR2 SMNVEV (reference sequence). CDR3 length: 15 amino acids. The CDR3 DNA reads TGTGCCAGCAGCTGGACTAGCGGGAAGGGGGAGACCCAGTACTTC. This gives the protein CASSWTSGKGETQYF.

This chain joins TRBV10-2 and TRBJ1-1, with D possibly TRBD1 on 5 matching bases. V was pared by 6 bases and J by 1 base, with 9 bases between. The CDR3 runs 13 residues. CDR1 is WSHSY and CDR2 is SAAADI in the germline V gene. The CDR3, as DNA: TGCGCCAGCAGCGGGGGAAGGAACACTGAAGCTTTCTTT. This gives the protein CASSGGRNTEAFF.

V and J are TRBV5-1 and TRBJ2-2; maybe TRBD2 (6 bases). V gave up 0 bases and J gave up 6 bases, with 12 bases separating them. The length of the CDR3 is 15 residues. Germline V CDR1 and CDR2: SGHRS, YFSETQ. The CDR3 DNA reads TGCGCCAGCAGCTTGGAAGCGGGCACCGCCGGGGAGCTGTTTTTT. The encoded protein is CASSLEAGTAGELFF.

The chain employs TRBV19 and TRBJ2-1; D is undetermined. Trimming cost V 3 bases and J 0 bases, with 9 bases left between them. Germline values: CDR1 LNHDA, CDR2 SQIVND (reference sequence). The CDR3 has 15 amino acids. The chain's CDR3 is CASSILPSSYNEQFF. The CDR3 bases are TGTGCCAGTAGTATCCTCCCCAGCTCCTACAATGAGCAGTTCTTC.